This T cell receptor beta chain appears in the sequencing data of a study of T cells after yellow fever vaccination. This clonotype has ten or more counts. Each CDR3 protein gets one entry after TCRdb re-called the 5' RACE reads with MiXCR. The sample has about 320,000 distinct CDR3 sequences, 3.5% to 4.5% seen once; the top ten hold roughly a fifth. The CDR3 is made up of 16 amino acids. In germline, CDR1 is SGHRS, CDR2 YFSETQ. V trimming: 4 bases; J trimming: 5 bases; junction bases outside the gene matches: 11. This receptor was identified in a man aged 18 to 29 who received the YFV17D yellow fever vaccine. Sequenced here: PBMCs, sampled 15 days after the yellow fever booster vaccination. V and J are TRBV5-1 and TRBJ2-3, with TRBD2 matching 9 bases. CDR3 region: CASSLSLAGFGDTQYF. CDR3 DNA sequence: TGCGCCAGCAGCCTCTCCCTAGCGGGGTTCGGAGATACGCAGTATTTT. Based on the CDR3 plus reference TRBV5-1 and TRBJ2-3, the full variable domain is KAGVTQTPRYLIKTRGQQVTLSCSPISGHRSVSWYQQTPGQGLQFLFEYFSETQRNKGNFPGRFSGRQFSNSRSEMNVSTLELGDSALYLCASSLSLAGFGDTQYFGPGTRLTVL.